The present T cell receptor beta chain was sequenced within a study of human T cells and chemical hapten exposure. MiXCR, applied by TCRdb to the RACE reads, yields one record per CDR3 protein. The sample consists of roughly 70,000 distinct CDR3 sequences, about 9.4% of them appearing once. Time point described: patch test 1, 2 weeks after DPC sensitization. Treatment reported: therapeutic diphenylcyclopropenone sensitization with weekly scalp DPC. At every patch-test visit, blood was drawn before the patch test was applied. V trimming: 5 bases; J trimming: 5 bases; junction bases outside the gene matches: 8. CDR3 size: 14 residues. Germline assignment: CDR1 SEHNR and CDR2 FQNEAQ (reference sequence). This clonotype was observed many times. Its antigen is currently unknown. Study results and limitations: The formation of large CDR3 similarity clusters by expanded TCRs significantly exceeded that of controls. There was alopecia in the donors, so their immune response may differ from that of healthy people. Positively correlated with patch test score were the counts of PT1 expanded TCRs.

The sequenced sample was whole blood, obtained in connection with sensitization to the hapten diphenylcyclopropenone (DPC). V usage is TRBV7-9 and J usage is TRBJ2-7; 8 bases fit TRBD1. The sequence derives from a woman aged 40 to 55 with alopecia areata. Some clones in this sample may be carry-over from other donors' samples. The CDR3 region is CASSRGQGKDEQYF. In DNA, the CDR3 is TGTGCCAGCAGCCGCGGACAGGGTAAGGACGAGCAGTACTTC.